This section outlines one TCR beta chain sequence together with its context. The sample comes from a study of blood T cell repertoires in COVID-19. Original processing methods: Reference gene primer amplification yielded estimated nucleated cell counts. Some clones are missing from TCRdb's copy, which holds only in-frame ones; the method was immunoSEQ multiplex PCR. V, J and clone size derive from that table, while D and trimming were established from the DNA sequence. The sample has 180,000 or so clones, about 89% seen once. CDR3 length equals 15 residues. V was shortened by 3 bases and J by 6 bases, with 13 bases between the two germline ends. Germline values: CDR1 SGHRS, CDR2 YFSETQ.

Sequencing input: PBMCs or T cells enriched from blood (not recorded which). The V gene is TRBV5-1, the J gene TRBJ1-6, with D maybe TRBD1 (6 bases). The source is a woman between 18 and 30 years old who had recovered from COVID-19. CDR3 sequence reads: CASSSSGVPNSPLHF. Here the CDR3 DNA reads TGCGCCAGCAGCTCCTCAGGGGTTCCTAATTCACCCCTCCACTTT.